The 29 T cell receptor beta chains below come from one sample, sequenced in a study of shared clonotypes between healthy human individuals. Generated by immunoSEQ multiplex PCR, the TCRdb table keeps only in-frame clones and is missing some. The top ten hold over 9% of the sample, which has 330,000 or so clones, approximately 79% seen once. Sequencing was carried out using memory CD4+ T cells sorted from blood. Subset indicated: CD45RA-negative fraction. Every receptor here comes from a man aged 25-40 years in good health.

V and J are TRBV2 and TRBJ2-1; D is ambiguous. The germline V gene has CDR1 SNHLY and CDR2 FYNNEI. The CDR3 is 11 amino acids. The V end lost 5 bases, the J end lost 7 bases, and 6 bases lay between the germline ends. Here the CDR3 reads CASSRVNEQFF. The CDR3 coding sequence is TGTGCCAGCAGTAGGGTGAATGAGCAGTTCTTC.

The V and J genes are TRBV2 and TRBJ2-5, with TRBD2 identical over 13 bases. V lost 6 bases to trimming and J lost 1 base; unmatched junction nucleotides: 5. Germline assignment: CDR1 SNHLY and CDR2 FYNNEI. The CDR3 runs 16 residues. The CDR3 spells CASSFGTSGAQETQYF. The CDR3 DNA reads as TGTGCCAGCAGCTTCGGGACTAGCGGGGCCCAAGAGACCCAGTACTTC.

The chain employs TRBV28 and TRBJ1-2; 7 nucleotides match TRBD1. The CDR3 runs 11 residues. After removal of 4 bases from V and 7 bases from J, the junction contained 0 bases not matched to a gene. Germline-derived CDR1 and CDR2 are MDHEN and SYDVKM. As DNA, the CDR3 is TGTGCCAGCAGTTACAGGGGTGGCTACACCTTC. Amino acid sequence: CASSYRGGYTF.

The J gene is TRBJ2-5, the V gene TRBV7-8, with D uncertain. The V end was cut by 5 bases, the J end by 5 bases, with 15 bases between. This CDR3 has 14 residues. CDR1 and CDR2 (germline): SGHVS, FQNEAQ. The CDR3 is CASSLRNRPETQYF. Here the CDR3 DNA reads TGTGCCAGCAGCCTACGGAACCGACCGGAGACCCAGTACTTC.

This chain links TRBV18 with TRBJ2-7; D gene unclear. The CDR3 length is 15 residues. V shed 2 bases and J shed 6 bases, with 17 bases lying between them. In germline, CDR1 is KGHSH, CDR2 LQKENI. The CDR3, as DNA: TGTGCCAGCTCACCAAATTTAGACTCAAAATCCGAGCAGTACTTC. The encoded protein is CASSPNLDSKSEQYF.

J is TRBJ2-3 and V is TRBV10-2; TRBD2 is a possible D gene (6 bases). Looked up from germline, CDR1 is WSHSY and CDR2 is SAAADI. The length of the CDR3 is 15 residues. The V gene lost 2 bases and the J gene lost 2 bases, with 11 bases spanning the gap. CDR3 residues: CASSEQRVNTDTQYF. Here the CDR3 DNA reads TGCGCCAGCAGTGAGCAGCGGGTGAACACAGATACGCAGTATTTT.

Only a few counts were recorded for this clone. V usage is TRBV28 and J usage is TRBJ2-1, with D uncertain. The CDR3 has 12 residues. Germline CDR1 is MDHEN and CDR2 is SYDVKM. Trimming pared 2 bases from V and 9 bases from J, leaving 8 bases between. This chain's CDR3 is CASSLSVSEQFF. As DNA, the CDR3 is TGTGCCAGCAGTTTAAGCGTTAGTGAGCAGTTCTTC.

The rearrangement links TRBV15 to TRBJ2-7, with D perhaps matching TRBD2 (5 bases). CDR3 size: 14 residues. The V and J ends lost 0 bases and 7 bases respectively, with 13 bases between them. The germline CDR1 and CDR2 sequences are LNHNV and YYDKDF (reference sequence). CDR3 DNA sequence: TGTGCCACCAGCAGAGATCTTTCGAGGGTTGAGCAGTACTTC. Translating gives CATSRDLSRVEQYF.

A few counts support this clone. This chain links TRBV25-1 with TRBJ1-2; TRBD1 is a possible D gene (6 bases). Per the germline V gene, CDR1 is MGHDK and CDR2 is SYGVNS. V lost 3 bases, J lost 4 bases, and 15 bases lay in between. The CDR3 runs 15 residues. The CDR3 sequence: CASSDRGEGLYGYTF. DNA for the CDR3: TGTGCCAGCAGTGACAGGGGAGAGGGGCTCTATGGCTACACCTTC.

This clone was counted only a few times. The rearrangement links TRBV5-4 to TRBJ1-1; 9 bases line up with TRBD1. The germline CDR1 and CDR2 sequences are SGHNT and YYREEE (reference sequence). CDR3 length: 16 amino acids. J lost 4 bases, V lost 3 bases, and 10 bases had no gene match. In DNA form, the CDR3 reads TGTGCCAGCAGCTATGACAGGGGGGACCATGTCACTGAAGCTTTCTTT. Its protein product is CASSYDRGDHVTEAFF.

V gene TRBV6-5 combines with J gene TRBJ2-5; D is perhaps TRBD2 (5 bases). The germline CDR1 and CDR2 sequences are MNHEY and SVGAGI. V lost 2 bases and J 5 bases, leaving 9 bases between the germline ends. The CDR3 covers 13 residues. CDR3 region: CASSYLSGETQYF. The DNA of the CDR3 is TGTGCCAGCAGTTACCTCTCGGGGGAGACCCAGTACTTC.

The genes are TRBV10-3 and TRBJ2-5; 9 positions match TRBD1. This CDR3 contains 15 residues. Germline V gives CDR1 ENHRY, CDR2 SYGVKD. V shed 6 bases, J shed 5 bases, and the junction held 10 bases outside the gene matches. The chain's CDR3 is CAIRKQGAPGETQYF. CDR3 coding DNA: TGTGCCATCAGGAAACAGGGGGCGCCGGGGGAGACCCAGTACTTC.

The chain uses TRBV28 and TRBJ1-1; D gene unclear. The CDR3 contains 13 residues. Trimming took 1 base from V and 3 from J, leaving 6 bases between them. Germline V gene sequence: CDR1 MDHEN, CDR2 SYDVKM. The CDR3 sequence is CASSLYTHTEAFF. The DNA of the CDR3 is TGTGCCAGCAGTTTATACACCCACACTGAAGCTTTCTTT.

In this sample, this clone turned up many times. Other DNA sequences in the same sample also yield this CDR3. The V call is TRBV5-5, the J call TRBJ1-2; TRBD1 matches 8 bases. V was clipped by 0 bases and J by 4 bases; unmatched bases: 5. The CDR3 spans 15 residues. Germline CDR1 and CDR2: SGHKS and YYEKEE (reference sequence). The CDR3 loop reads CASSLGGQGLYGYTF. For the CDR3, the DNA is TGTGCCAGCAGCTTGGGCGGACAGGGTCTCTATGGCTACACCTTC.

There are a few counts of this clone. Other nucleotide sequences from this sample produce the same CDR3. This sequence joins TRBV6-1 and TRBJ1-2; D not certain. Per germline, CDR1 MNHNS and CDR2 SASEGT. The CDR3 length is 13 residues. With 2 bases removed from V and 2 bases from J, the gap between germline ends came to 6 bases. The chain's CDR3 is CASSERRNYGYTF. DNA of the CDR3: TGTGCCAGCAGTGAACGGCGGAACTATGGCTACACCTTC.

This chain connects TRBV7-2 to TRBJ2-7, with D uncertain. The CDR3 sequence is 15 residues long. V gave up 3 bases and J gave up 2 bases, with 14 bases separating them. Germline CDR1 and CDR2: SGHTA and FQGNSA. CDR3 in amino acids: CASSFGVGGAYEQYF. For the CDR3, the DNA is TGTGCCAGCAGCTTCGGTGTCGGTGGGGCCTACGAGCAGTACTTC.

V is TRBV28 and J is TRBJ1-2; 8 positions agree with TRBD1. V shed 10 bases and J 7 bases; nucleotides not matched to a gene: 17. This CDR3 region has 15 residues. Looked up from germline, CDR1 is MDHEN and CDR2 is SYDVKM. Here the CDR3 reads CAIVGPTGGGGGYTF. CDR3 DNA sequence: TGTGCCATCGTAGGCCCCACAGGGGGAGGGGGTGGCTACACCTTC.

This clone was detected only a few times. This sequence joins TRBV6-6 and TRBJ2-7; no clear D gene. The CDR3 is 13 amino acids. CDR1 is MNHNY and CDR2 is SVGAGI in the germline V gene (reference sequence). V was clipped by 6 bases and J by 2 bases, with 11 bases between them. CDR3 sequence reads: CASRDGSTYEQYF. In DNA, the CDR3 is TGTGCCAGCAGGGACGGTTCCACCTACGAGCAGTACTTC.

This chain connects TRBV28 to TRBJ2-1; TRBD1 or TRBD2 may be the D gene (6 bases each). Between the trimmed V and J ends, which lost 6 bases and 9 bases, there was a span of 15 bases. CDR1 is MDHEN and CDR2 is SYDVKM in the germline V gene. This CDR3 is 13 amino acids long. The CDR3 sequence is CASRGGSMGEQFF. For the CDR3, the DNA is TGTGCCAGCAGGGGGGGCTCAATGGGTGAGCAGTTCTTC.

J is TRBJ2-5 and V is TRBV19; 11 nucleotides line up with TRBD2. CDR3 size: 24 residues. The J segment lost 5 bases and the V segment lost 2 bases, leaving 31 bases of the junction unmatched. The germline CDR1 and CDR2 sequences are LNHDA and SQIVND (reference sequence). CDR3 nucleotides: TGTGCCAGTAGTATACGACTTTTGGTCAGGGGCTCTAGCGGGAGGCCAAGTGATGGTGAGACCCAGTACTTC. It yields the protein CASSIRLLVRGSSGRPSDGETQYF.

The chain has TRBV7-9 and TRBJ2-3, with TRBD2 identical over 8 bases. The length of the CDR3 is 13 residues. V was pared by 7 bases and J by 6 bases, with 6 bases of the junction left unmatched. Germline CDR1 is SEHNR and CDR2 is FQNEAQ (reference sequence). The CDR3 loop reads CASTSGGADTQYF. The CDR3 region has the DNA TGTGCCAGCACCTCGGGAGGGGCTGATACGCAGTATTTT.

V is TRBV7-9 and J is TRBJ2-5; D is uncertain. Germline V gene sequence: CDR1 SEHNR, CDR2 FQNEAQ (reference sequence). The V and J ends lost 4 bases and 3 bases respectively, with 18 bases between them. The CDR3 has 16 amino acids. CDR3 nucleotide sequence: TGTGCCAGCAGCTCGACAAGGGAAGGCTGGAAAGAGACCCAGTACTTC. This translates into CASSSTREGWKETQYF.

As regards this clone: Relative to the germline gene, one junction end is altered; a read error may explain this. The sample carries other DNA sequences with the same CDR3. The gene calls are TRBV11-2 and TRBJ1-1; possible D gene TRBD1, 5 bases. The CDR3 has 13 residues. The germline V gene encodes CDR1 SGHAT and CDR2 FQNNGV. This chain's CDR3 is CASRVGLDTEAFF. The CDR3 DNA follows: TGTGCCAGCAGGGTGGGCTTGGACACTGAAGCCTTCTTT.

This clone was detected once. The V call is TRBV19, the J call TRBJ2-1; D gene unclear. The germline V gene encodes CDR1 LNHDA and CDR2 SQIVND (reference sequence). Trimming pared 10 bases from V and 9 bases from J, leaving 13 bases between. The CDR3 is made up of 11 amino acids. The CDR3 region is CATHRFGEQFF. CDR3 nucleotide sequence: TGTGCCACCCATCGTTTTGGTGAGCAGTTCTTC.

On this clone: Other DNA sequences in this sample translate to the same CDR3. The rearrangement joins TRBV28 to TRBJ2-7; 9 nucleotides agree with TRBD1. After removal of 6 bases from V and 3 bases from J, the junction contained 3 bases not matched to a gene. CDR1 and CDR2 (germline): MDHEN, SYDVKM. CDR3 length: 13 amino acids. The CDR3 region is CASSPGQGYEQYF. The CDR3 DNA reads as TGTGCCAGCAGCCCGGGACAGGGCTACGAGCAGTACTTC.

The gene calls are TRBV2 and TRBJ2-1; the D is unclear. Trimming took 3 bases from V and 8 from J, leaving 8 bases between them. From germline, CDR1 is SNHLY and CDR2 FYNNEI. The CDR3 has 12 amino acids. DNA for the CDR3: TGTGCCAGCAGTGATCTAGGGCATGAGCAGTTCTTC. Encoded protein: CASSDLGHEQFF. Together with reference TRBV2 and TRBJ2-1, the CDR3 gives the full variable domain: EPEVTQTPSHQVTQMGQEVILRCVPISNHLYFYWYRQILGQKVEFLVSFYNNEISEKSEIFDDQFSVERPDGSNFTLKIRSTKLEDSAMYFCASSDLGHEQFFGPGTRLTVL.

The chain has TRBV5-8 and TRBJ1-1; no definite D call. The CDR3 spans 13 residues. The germline gives CDR1 SGHTS, CDR2 YDEGEE. V gave up 0 bases and J gave up 6 bases, with 9 bases separating them. The CDR3: CASSLVFSSEAFF. The CDR3, as DNA: TGTGCCAGCAGCTTGGTATTTTCGTCTGAAGCTTTCTTT. The whole variable domain, remainder taken from reference TRBV5-8 and TRBJ1-1, is EAGVTQSPTHLIKTRGQQATLRCSPISGHTSVYWYQQALGLGLQFLLWYDEGEERNRGNFPPRFSGRQFPNYSSELNVNALELEDSALYLCASSLVFSSEAFFGQGTRLTVV.

With regard to this clone: Other DNA sequences within the sample encode an identical CDR3. The chain employs TRBV18 and TRBJ2-5; 7 bases map to TRBD2. The J segment lost 3 bases and the V segment lost 4 bases, leaving 11 bases of the junction unmatched. CDR1 is KGHSH, CDR2 LQKENI, per germline. CDR3 size: 16 residues. This chain's CDR3 is CASSRSVGLAEETQYF. CDR3 coding DNA: TGTGCCAGCTCACGCTCAGTCGGGCTAGCGGAAGAGACCCAGTACTTC.

This clone occurred many times. CDR3 residues: CASSLLQHRGTGELFF. The DNA for the CDR3 is TGTGCCAGCAGCTTGCTCCAACACAGGGGTACCGGGGAGCTGTTTTTT. The chain uses TRBV5-6 and TRBJ2-2; 7 bases match TRBD1. The CDR3 is 16 residues long. In germline, CDR1 is SGHDT, CDR2 YYEEEE. V lost 1 base to trimming and J lost 5 bases; unmatched junction nucleotides: 8.